The 2 T cell receptor beta chains below all came from one sample that was sequenced in a study of cytomegalovirus exposure and HLA in healthy donors (dated by TCRdb to 2017 to 2019). To prepare the library, the immunoSEQ multiplex PCR assay was applied. TCRdb carries this immuneACCESS record with in-frame sequences only. Its versions omit some clonotypes, under half of them owing to an unresolved V gene in the studies checked, with the rest unexplained. The sample has over 250,000 clones on record, approximately 86% of them singletons. The ten most abundant clones make up approximately 1.1% of the sample. The sequenced sample was PBMCs. The source is a young woman in good health and CMV-seropositive.

This clone has only a few counts. The CDR3 region has the DNA TGCGCCAGCAGCCAAGGTCTAGGGAGGTACAATGAGCAGTTCTTC. This translates into CASSQGLGRYNEQFF. The chain recombines TRBV4-3 with TRBJ2-1, with D tentatively TRBD2 (6 bases). Per germline, CDR1 LGHNA and CDR2 YSLEER. The germline V and J ends were trimmed by 1 base and 4 bases, with 11 bases remaining between them. This CDR3 has 15 amino acids.

The V and J genes are TRBV7-7 and TRBJ2-7; D is unclear. With 5 bases removed from V and 3 bases from J, the gap between germline ends came to 11 bases. The length of the CDR3 is 13 residues. Germline assignment: CDR1 SSHAT and CDR2 FNYEAQ (reference sequence). CDR3 sequence: CASSPGANYEQYF. CDR3 nucleotides: TGTGCCAGCAGCCCTGGCGCAAACTACGAGCAGTACTTC.